This T cell receptor (beta chain) was observed in a study of blood T cell repertoires in COVID-19 (dated by TCRdb to 2020 to 2022). As for the study more broadly: Samples covering the acute and convalescent phases of COVID-19 were provided by collaborators in the United States, Italy and Spain. The prospective study material was composed of cDNA or gDNA derived from T cells, B-cell-depleted T cells, or PBMCs. Subjects who had been exposed to COVID-19, were actively infected with it, or had recovered from it provided the deeply sampled blood TCRbeta repertoires that made up the dataset. The repertoires were made available in a free public database intended to serve as a resource for research on the immune response to SARS-CoV-2. The samples were drawn from the first 160 participants of the ongoing ImmuneRACE study and from 950 to 1,500 subjects provided by 6 global collaborators. A de-identified subject ID, COVID-19 status, age in years and sex were almost always included in the sample metadata. Where available, HLA class I and class II types were taken from metadata supplied by the sample provider and were not determined by assay-based typing.

The immunoSEQ Assay, a bias-controlled multiplex PCR, was used to amplify TCRbeta CDR3 regions from genomic DNA. Per the source publication's procedure: The number of nucleated cells in each sample was estimated from the amplification of reference gene primers within the assay. Sequence reads were collapsed and filtered to measure the absolute abundance of every unique TCRbeta CDR3 rearrangement. For each sample, productive Simpson clonality was calculated by taking the square root of Simpson's diversity index across productive rearrangements. The table was pulled from immuneACCESS by TCRdb, which kept in-frame rearrangements only. Such tables lose some clones; where checked, under half of the loss comes from unresolved V genes, and the rest has no known cause. V, J and clone size were drawn from that table, and D and trimming were deduced from the DNA. This sample holds some 110,000 clones; around 86% were observed only once. 4% to 5% of the sample comes from the top ten.

What the research found in general, with its limitations: How much clinical and demographic metadata was included differed by source and by participant, and the metadata was provided uncurated.

V ends up 7 bases short and J 4 bases short, with an unmatched junction base count of 15. Sequences WSHSY (CDR1) and SAAADI (CDR2) are obtained from the germline V gene. The CDR3, from cysteine to phenylalanine, totals 16 residues. The kept DNA is CDR3 alone, 48 bases in frame from the first base. Each collaborating institution followed its own protocols to collect whole blood in K2EDTA tubes. For TCRbeta analysis, collaborators shipped samples as frozen whole blood, isolated PBMCs, or DNA extracted from either of those sample types. In regard to this clone: It lacks a known antigen. Base qualities are not at hand, and no much larger clone is one base apart.

This sequence was found in a man aged 45 to 65 with acute or convalescent COVID-19. The chain was built from TRBV10-2 and TRBJ2-7, with 8 bases in between that match TRBD2. Sequenced: peripheral blood. The CDR3 protein sequence reads: CASNYIEAGAYYEQYF. The nucleotide sequence reads as follows: TGCGCCAGCAATTACATCGAAGCGGGAGCTTATTACGAGCAGTACTTC.